This TCR beta chain is drawn from a study of T cells in Graves' hyperthyroidism and ophthalmopathy. For Graves' hyperthyroidism to be stable, ophthalmopathy could not progress within 18 months. It was uncontrolled infection, other autoimmune disease, pregnancy or lactation that excluded patients. Germline V CDR1 and CDR2: SGHDT, YYEEEE. CDR3 size: 12 residues. The V end lost 4 bases, the J end lost 5 bases, and 9 bases lay between the germline ends. This clonotype showed up many times. What it binds is not known. Study-level results: Among thyroid clonotypes expanded above 0.001, most also appeared in blood. For ophthalmopathy, model prediction preceded onset by a median around 7 months.

Researchers amplified the TCR beta CDR3 regions from RNA transcripts. First-round RT-PCR of the TCR CDR3 relied on the HTBI primer set. TCRdb reprocessed the multiplex PCR reads with MiXCR, giving one entry per CDR3 protein. The sample consists of around 200,000 distinct CDR3 sequences, 17% of them appearing once. The TCR originated in a woman in her forties or fifties with Graves' hyperthyroidism. This chain joins TRBV5-6 and TRBJ2-5, with no clear D. Sequencing was done on a sample of blood. In DNA, the CDR3 is TGTGCCAGCAGCGGCGGATACGAGACCCAGTACTTC. Translating it yields CASSGGYETQYF.